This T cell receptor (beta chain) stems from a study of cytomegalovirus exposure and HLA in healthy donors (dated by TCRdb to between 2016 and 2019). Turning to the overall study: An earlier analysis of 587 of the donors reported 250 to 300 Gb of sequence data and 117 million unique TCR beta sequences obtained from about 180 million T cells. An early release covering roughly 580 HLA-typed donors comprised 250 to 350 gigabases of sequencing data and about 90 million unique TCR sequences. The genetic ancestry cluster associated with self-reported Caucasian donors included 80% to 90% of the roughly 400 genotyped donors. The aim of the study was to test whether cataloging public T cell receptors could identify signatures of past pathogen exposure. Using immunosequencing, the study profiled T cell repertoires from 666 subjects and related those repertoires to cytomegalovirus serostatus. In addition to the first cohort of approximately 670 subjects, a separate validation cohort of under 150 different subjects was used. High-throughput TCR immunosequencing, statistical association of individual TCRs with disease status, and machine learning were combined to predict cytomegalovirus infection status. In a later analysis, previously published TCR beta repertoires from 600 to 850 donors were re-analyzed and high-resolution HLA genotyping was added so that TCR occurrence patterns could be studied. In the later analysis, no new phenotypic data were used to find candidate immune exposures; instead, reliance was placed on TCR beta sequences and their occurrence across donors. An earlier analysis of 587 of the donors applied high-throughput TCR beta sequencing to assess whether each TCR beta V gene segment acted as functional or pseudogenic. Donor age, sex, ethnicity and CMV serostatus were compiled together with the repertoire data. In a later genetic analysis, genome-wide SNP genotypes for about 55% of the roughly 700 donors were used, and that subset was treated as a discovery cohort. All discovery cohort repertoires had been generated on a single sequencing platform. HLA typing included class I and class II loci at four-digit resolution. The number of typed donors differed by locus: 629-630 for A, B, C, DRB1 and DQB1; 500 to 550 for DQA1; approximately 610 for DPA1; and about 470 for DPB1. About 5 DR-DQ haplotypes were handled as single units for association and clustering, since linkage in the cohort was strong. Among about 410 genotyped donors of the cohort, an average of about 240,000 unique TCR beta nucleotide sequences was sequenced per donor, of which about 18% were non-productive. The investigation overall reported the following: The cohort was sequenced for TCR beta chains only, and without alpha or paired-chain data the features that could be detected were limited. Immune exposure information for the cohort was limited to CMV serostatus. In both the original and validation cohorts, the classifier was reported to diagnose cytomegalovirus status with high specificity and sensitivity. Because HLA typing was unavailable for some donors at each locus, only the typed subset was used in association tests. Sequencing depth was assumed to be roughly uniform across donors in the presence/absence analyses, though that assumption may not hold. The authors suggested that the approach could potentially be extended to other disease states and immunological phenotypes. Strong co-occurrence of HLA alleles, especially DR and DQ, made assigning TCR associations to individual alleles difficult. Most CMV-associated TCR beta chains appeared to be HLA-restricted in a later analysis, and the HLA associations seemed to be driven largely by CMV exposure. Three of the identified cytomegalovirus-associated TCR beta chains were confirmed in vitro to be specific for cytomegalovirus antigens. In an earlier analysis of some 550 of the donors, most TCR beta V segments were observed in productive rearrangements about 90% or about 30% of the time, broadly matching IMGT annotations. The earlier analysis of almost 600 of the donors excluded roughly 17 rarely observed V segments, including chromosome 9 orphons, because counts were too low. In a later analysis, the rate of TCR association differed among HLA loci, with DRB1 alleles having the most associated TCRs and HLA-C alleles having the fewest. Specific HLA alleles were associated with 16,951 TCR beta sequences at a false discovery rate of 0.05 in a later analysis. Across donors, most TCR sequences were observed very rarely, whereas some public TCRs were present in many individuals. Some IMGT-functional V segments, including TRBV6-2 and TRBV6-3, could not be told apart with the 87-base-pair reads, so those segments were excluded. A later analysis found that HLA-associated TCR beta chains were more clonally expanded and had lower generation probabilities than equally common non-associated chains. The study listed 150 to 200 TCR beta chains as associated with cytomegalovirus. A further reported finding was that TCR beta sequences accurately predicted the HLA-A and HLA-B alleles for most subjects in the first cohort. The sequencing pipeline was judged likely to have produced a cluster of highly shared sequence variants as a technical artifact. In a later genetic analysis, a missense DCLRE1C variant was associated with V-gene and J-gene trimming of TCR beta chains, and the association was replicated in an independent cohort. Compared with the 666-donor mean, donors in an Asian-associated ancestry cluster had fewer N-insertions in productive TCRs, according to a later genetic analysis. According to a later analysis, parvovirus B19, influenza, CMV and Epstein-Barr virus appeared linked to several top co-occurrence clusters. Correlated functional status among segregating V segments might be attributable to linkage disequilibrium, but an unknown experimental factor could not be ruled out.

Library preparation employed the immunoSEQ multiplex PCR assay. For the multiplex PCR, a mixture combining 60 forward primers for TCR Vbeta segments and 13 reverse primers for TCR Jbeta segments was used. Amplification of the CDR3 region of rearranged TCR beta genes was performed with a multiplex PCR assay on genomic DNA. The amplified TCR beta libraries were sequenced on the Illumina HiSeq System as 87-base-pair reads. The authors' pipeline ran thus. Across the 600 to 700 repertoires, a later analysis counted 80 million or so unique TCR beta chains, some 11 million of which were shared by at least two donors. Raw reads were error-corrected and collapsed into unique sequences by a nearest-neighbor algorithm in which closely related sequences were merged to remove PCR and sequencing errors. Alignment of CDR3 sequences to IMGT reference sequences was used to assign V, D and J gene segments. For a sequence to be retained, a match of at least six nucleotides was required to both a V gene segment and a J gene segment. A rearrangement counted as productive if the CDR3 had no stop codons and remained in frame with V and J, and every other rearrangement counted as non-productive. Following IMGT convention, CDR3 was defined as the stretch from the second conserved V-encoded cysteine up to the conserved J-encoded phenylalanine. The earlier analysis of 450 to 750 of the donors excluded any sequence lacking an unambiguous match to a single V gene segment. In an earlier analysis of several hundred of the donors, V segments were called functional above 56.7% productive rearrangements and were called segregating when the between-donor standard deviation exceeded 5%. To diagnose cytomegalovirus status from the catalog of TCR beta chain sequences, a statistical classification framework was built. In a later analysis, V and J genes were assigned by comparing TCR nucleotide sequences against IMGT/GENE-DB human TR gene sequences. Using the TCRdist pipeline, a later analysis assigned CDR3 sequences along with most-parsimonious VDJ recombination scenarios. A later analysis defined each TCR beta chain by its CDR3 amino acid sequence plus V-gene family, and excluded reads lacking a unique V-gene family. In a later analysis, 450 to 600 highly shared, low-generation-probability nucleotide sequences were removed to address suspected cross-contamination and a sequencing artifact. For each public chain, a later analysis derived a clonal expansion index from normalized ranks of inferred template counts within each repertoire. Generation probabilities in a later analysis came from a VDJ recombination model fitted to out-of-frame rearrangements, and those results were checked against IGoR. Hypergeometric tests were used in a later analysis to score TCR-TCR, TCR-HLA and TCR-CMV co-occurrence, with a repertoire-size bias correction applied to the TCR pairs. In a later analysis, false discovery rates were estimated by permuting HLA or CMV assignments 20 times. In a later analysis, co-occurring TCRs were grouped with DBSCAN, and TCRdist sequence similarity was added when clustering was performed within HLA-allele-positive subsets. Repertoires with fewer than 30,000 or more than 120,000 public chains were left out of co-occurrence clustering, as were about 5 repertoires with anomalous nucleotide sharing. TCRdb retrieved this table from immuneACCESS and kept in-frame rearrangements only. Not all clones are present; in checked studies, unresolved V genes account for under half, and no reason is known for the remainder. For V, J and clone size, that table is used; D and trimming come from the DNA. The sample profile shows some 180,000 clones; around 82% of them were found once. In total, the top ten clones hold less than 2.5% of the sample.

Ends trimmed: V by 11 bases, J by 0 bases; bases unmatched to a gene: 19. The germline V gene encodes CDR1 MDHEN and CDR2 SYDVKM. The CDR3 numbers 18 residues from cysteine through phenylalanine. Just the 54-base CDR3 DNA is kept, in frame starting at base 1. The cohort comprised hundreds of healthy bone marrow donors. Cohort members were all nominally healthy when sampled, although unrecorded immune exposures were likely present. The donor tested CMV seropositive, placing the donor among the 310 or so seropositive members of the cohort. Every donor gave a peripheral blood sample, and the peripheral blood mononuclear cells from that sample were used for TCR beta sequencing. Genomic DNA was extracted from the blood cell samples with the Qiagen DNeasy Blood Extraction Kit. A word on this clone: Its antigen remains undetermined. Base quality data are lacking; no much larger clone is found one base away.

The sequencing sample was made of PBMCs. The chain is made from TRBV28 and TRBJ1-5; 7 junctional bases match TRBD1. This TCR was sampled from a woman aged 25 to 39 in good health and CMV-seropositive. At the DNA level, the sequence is TGTGCCTCATCTGGGACAGCACAATACATCTATAGCAATCAGCCCCAGCATTTT. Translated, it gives CASSGTAQYIYSNQPQHF. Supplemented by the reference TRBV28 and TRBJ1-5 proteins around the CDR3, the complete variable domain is DVKVTQSSRYLVKRTGEKVFLECVQDMDHENMFWYRQDPGLGLRLIYFSYDVKMKEKGDIPEGYSVSREKKERFSLILESASTNQTSMYLCASSGTAQYIYSNQPQHFGDGTRLSIL.